This T cell receptor (beta chain) was observed in a study of beta chain features in type 1 diabetes. Sequencing targeted expressed TCRB transcripts, as all isolated RNA had been reverse transcribed. Profiling relied on immunoSEQ multiplex PCR, and the TCRdb table lists in-frame clones only, not all of them. Of 500,000 to 650,000 clones listed, under 15% are singletons. V was clipped by 0 bases and J by 6 bases, with 13 bases between them. Germline CDR1 is SGDLS and CDR2 is YYNGEE. The length of the CDR3 is 15 residues. For this clone: Its cognate antigen is unknown.

Study results and caveats: A pattern of fewer insertions and more deletions at VDJ junctions was seen in type 1 diabetes patients. Shorter templates might be favored by PCR, equally in patients and controls. In every one of the four CD4+ subsets, TCRB CDR3s were moderately but significantly shorter in Type 1 diabetes patients. High TCR expression in some cells could lead to their over-representation in cDNA sequencing.

The sequenced sample was naive CD4+ T cells from blood. The chain recombines TRBV9 with TRBJ1-5; D possibly corresponds to TRBD1 (6 bases). This TCR was sampled from a man younger than 45 with type 1 diabetes. The CDR3 protein is CASSVAGEVGQPQHF. The CDR3 region has the DNA TGTGCCAGCAGCGTAGCAGGGGAGGTAGGTCAGCCCCAGCATTTT.